This T cell receptor (beta chain) was profiled in a study of OX40 agonist ivuxolimab in advanced cancers. The length of the CDR3 is 17 residues. The J segment lost 9 bases and the V segment lost 2 bases, leaving 12 bases of the junction unmatched. The germline CDR1 and CDR2 sequences are LNHDA and SQIVND (reference sequence). TCRdb's table, derived via immunoSEQ multiplex PCR, lists solely in-frame clones and lacks some. Of around 70,000 clones in the sample, around four fifths were seen once. The sample here was CD4+ or CD8+ T cells sorted from blood, taken in a trial of the OX40 agonist ivuxolimab. The rearrangement uses TRBV19 and TRBJ2-1, with TRBD2 matching over 11 bases. The clonotype comes from an adult with an advanced solid tumor such as melanoma, head and neck, liver or kidney cancer. Here the CDR3 reads CASSILGTSGSLGEQFF. The DNA of the CDR3 is TGTGCCAGTAGTATACTCGGCACTAGCGGGAGTTTAGGTGAGCAGTTCTTC.